This T cell receptor (beta chain) was documented in a study of T and B cells in COVID-19 patients. Study-wide background: Critical illness requiring mechanical ventilation or extracorporeal membrane oxygenation affected 12 of 20 active-infection patients.

General observations from the study: Few blood samples existed from mildly ill patients during symptoms or early in severe cases.

This clonotype was picked up one time. Its specificity is not known. TRB was amplified from around 250-500 ng of blood genomic DNA. Germline V CDR1 and CDR2: SGHNT, YYREEE (reference sequence). V lost 3 bases and J lost 5; bases outside the gene matches: 6. The CDR3 totals 15 residues. BIOMED2 TRB-A/B primer pools were used in multiplex TRB PCR. TCRdb analysed the multiplex PCR reads with MiXCR anew, one entry per CDR3 protein. The data hold over 5,500 distinct CDR3 sequences, with 27% observed a single time. The sample was blood. The gene calls are TRBV5-4 and TRBJ1-2, with 11 bases that match TRBD1. This TCR came from a human donor with active COVID-19. The donor label of this sample is uncertain. The CDR3 DNA is TGTGCCAGCAGCTCCCGGGACAGGGGGTTATATGGCTACACCTTC. Translating it yields CASSSRDRGLYGYTF.